Listed here is a single T cell receptor beta chain. Its target is not known. CDR1 and CDR2 (germline): MNHEY, SVGAGI. Trimming at V came to 6 bases and at J to 9 bases, leaving 8 bases not matched to a gene. CDR3 length equals 14 residues. The data were taken from a study of cytomegalovirus exposure and HLA in healthy donors. Regarding the study as a whole: In vitro data verified a few CMV-associated chains as specific for CMV antigens.

The study ran its PCR with 60 Vbeta and 13 Jbeta primers. Data came from immunoSEQ multiplex PCR; TCRdb stores just in-frame clones and leaves some out. The sample carries roughly 150,000 clones, nearly 80% recorded once. The specimen was PBMCs. This sequence joins TRBV6-5 and TRBJ2-3; 11 positions agree with TRBD2. This TCR came from a male donor in good health and CMV-seronegative. The CDR3 bases are TGTGCCAGCAGCCAAACTAGCGGGAGAGGGACGCAGTATTTT. It yields the protein CASSQTSGRGTQYF.